The entry that follows covers one T cell receptor beta chain sequence. Per the original data handling: Reference gene primer amplification yielded estimated nucleated cell counts. Sequenced by immunoSEQ multiplex PCR; TCRdb stores in-frame clones only, minus some. V and J calls and clone size follow that table, whereas D and trimming were derived from the DNA. The sample carries fewer than 180,000 clones, 87% recorded once. This entry is derived from a study of blood T cell repertoires in COVID-19. The overall study: The United States, Italy and Spain provided the acute and convalescent COVID-19 samples. Sample material is recorded as cDNA or gDNA derived from T cells, B-cell-depleted T cells, or PBMCs.

Losses at the gene ends were 4 bases for V and 3 bases for J; bases not matched to a gene: 12. This CDR3 is 16 amino acids long. Looked up from germline, CDR1 is SGHRS and CDR2 is YFSETQ. This sequence was found in a woman in her fifties or sixties with active or convalescent COVID-19. The sample consisted of peripheral blood. This chain uses TRBV5-1 with TRBJ1-2; 7 bases are shared with TRBD1. The chain's CDR3 is CASSPRTGQPDYGYTF. The CDR3 DNA follows: TGCGCCAGCAGCCCTCGAACGGGACAGCCTGACTATGGCTACACCTTC.